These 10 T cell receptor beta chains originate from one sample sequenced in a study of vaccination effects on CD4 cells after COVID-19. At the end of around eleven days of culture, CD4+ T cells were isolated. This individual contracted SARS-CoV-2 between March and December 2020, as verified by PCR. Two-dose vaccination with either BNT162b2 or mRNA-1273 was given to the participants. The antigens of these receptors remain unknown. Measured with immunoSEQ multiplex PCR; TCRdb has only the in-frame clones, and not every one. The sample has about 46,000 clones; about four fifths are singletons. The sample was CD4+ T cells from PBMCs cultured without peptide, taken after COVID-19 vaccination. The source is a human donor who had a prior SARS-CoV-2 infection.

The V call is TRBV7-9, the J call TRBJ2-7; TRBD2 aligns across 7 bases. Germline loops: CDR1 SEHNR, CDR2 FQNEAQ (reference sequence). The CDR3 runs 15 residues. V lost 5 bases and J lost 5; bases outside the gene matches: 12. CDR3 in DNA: TGTGCCAGCAGCGCCTCCTTAGGGGCGGGGGACGAGCAGTACTTC. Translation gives CASSASLGAGDEQYF.

As DNA, the CDR3 is TGTGCCAGCAGCCGAGCTACGATGGGCACTGAAGCTTTCTTT. This codes for CASSRATMGTEAFF. The chain recombines TRBV11-2 with TRBJ1-1, with no clear D. The CDR3 runs to 14 residues. CDR1 is SGHAT and CDR2 is FQNNGV in the germline V gene. V gave up 5 bases and J gave up 4 bases, with 14 bases separating them.

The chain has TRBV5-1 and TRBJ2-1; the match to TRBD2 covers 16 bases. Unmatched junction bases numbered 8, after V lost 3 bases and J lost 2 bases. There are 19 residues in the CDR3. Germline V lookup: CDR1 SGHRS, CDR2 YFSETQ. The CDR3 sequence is CASSSGLAGGILPYNEQFF. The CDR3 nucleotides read TGCGCCAGCAGCTCGGGACTAGCGGGGGGGATCTTGCCCTACAATGAGCAGTTCTTC. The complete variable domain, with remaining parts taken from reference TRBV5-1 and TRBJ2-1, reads KAGVTQTPRYLIKTRGQQVTLSCSPISGHRSVSWYQQTPGQGLQFLFEYFSETQRNKGNFPGRFSGRQFSNSRSEMNVSTLELGDSALYLCASSSGLAGGILPYNEQFFGPGTRLTVL.

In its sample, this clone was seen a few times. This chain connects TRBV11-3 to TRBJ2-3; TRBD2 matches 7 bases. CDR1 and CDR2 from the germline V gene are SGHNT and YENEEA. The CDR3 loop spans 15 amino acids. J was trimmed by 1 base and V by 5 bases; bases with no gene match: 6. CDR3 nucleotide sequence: TGTGCCAGCAGCCCCGGAGCGGGGCGCACAGATACGCAGTATTTT. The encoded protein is CASSPGAGRTDTQYF.

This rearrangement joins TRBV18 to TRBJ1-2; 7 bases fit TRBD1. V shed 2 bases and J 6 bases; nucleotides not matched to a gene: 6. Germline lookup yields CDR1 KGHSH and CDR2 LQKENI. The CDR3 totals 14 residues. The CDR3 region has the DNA TGTGCCAGCTCACCAATGGAGGGGGCCCATGGCTACACCTTC. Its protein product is CASSPMEGAHGYTF.

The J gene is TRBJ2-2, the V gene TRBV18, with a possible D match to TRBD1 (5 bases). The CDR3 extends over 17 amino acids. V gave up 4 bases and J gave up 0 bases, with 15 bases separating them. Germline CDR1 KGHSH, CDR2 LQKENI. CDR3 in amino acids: CASSLRMGRANTGELFF. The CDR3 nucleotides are TGTGCCAGCTCACTCAGAATGGGCAGGGCGAACACCGGGGAGCTGTTTTTT.

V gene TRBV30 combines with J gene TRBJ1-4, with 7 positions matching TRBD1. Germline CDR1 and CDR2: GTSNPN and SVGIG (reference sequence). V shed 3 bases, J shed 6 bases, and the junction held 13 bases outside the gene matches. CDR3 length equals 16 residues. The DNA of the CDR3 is TGTGCCTGGAGGGGCAAAGAAGGGGGCATGGATGAAAAACTGTTTTTT. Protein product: CAWRGKEGGMDEKLFF.

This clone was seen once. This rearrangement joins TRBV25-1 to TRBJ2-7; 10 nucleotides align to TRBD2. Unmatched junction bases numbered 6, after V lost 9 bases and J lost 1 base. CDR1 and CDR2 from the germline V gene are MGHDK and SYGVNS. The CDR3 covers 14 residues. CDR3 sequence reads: CASLASGSSYEQYF. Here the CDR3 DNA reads TGTGCCAGTCTGGCTAGCGGGAGTTCCTACGAGCAGTACTTC.

This chain's CDR3 is CASSEWAGNTIYF. The CDR3 DNA reads as TGTGCCAGCAGTGAATGGGCTGGAAACACCATATATTTT. V and J are TRBV6-1 and TRBJ1-3; D gene unclear. Germline CDR1 reads MNHNS; CDR2 reads SASEGT. The CDR3 length is 13 residues. With 2 bases removed from V and 2 bases from J, the gap between germline ends came to 4 bases.

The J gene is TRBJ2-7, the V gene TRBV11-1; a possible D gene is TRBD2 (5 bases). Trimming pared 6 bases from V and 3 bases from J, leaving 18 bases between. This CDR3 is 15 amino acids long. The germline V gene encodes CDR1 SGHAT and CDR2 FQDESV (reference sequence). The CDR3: CASSRRGSVYYEQYF. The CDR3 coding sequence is TGTGCCAGCAGTCGACGCGGGTCAGTCTACTACGAGCAGTACTTC.